These T cell receptor beta chains were read from a single sample in a study of T cell repertoires in cytomegalovirus infection. TCRdb independently ran MiXCR on the reads; one entry per CDR3 protein. In the table there are hundreds of thousands of distinct CDR3 sequences, less than 25% of which are singletons. Sequenced input: CD8+ T cells from PBMCs. These receptor sequences come from a human donor in good health (CMV status not recorded). Some clones in this sample may be carry-over from other donors' samples. Both conserved end residues are part of each CDR3. A D gene is named only where the DNA matches it firmly. Only some rows state a clone size, as once, few, many or a class for expanded clones.

j_gene | v_gene | abundance | d_gene | CDR3nt | CDR3aa
TRBJ1-2 | TRBV7-9 | many | NA | TGTGCCAGCAGCTTGTTGTCAGCGATCAACTATGGCTACACCTTC | CASSLLSAINYGYTF
TRBJ2-4 | TRBV20-1 | NA | NA | TGCAGTGCTTCCCAGACAGTAGCCAAAAACATTCAGTACTTC | CSASQTVAKNIQYF
TRBJ2-1 | TRBV6-5 | NA | NA | TGTGCCAGCAGTACACTCAGCAATGAGCAGTTCTTC | CASSTLSNEQFF
TRBJ1-5 | TRBV13 | few | TRBD1 | TGTGCCAGCAGCTCTGGGACAGGCCCGGCCGGGTCGCCCCAGCATTTT | CASSSGTGPAGSPQHF
TRBJ2-3 | TRBV20-1 | NA | TRBD2 | TGCAGTGCTAGAGAGCCTGGCGGGGGGCCCGATACGCAGTATTTT | CSAREPGGGPDTQYF
TRBJ2-5 | TRBV15 | NA | TRBD2 | TGTGCCACCAGCAGTCCGGGACTAGCGGGGGGCAAACAAGAGACCCAGTACTTC | CATSSPGLAGGKQETQYF
TRBJ1-1 | TRBV15 | few | NA | TGTGCCACCAGCAGAGATCGCAGAAACACTGAAGCTTTCTTT | CATSRDRRNTEAFF
TRBJ1-4 | TRBV20-1 | few | NA | TGCAGTGCTAGAGATTACGGCGGGTACGATGATGAAAAACTGTTTTTT | CSARDYGGYDDEKLFF
TRBJ2-3 | TRBV20-1 | NA | NA | TGCAGTGCAAGCGAGGACACCGGCACAGATACGCAGTATTTT | CSASEDTGTDTQYF
TRBJ1-1 | TRBV4-1 | NA | NA | TGCGCCAGCAGCCAAGATCCAGGGGCTGGGGGCACTGAAGCTTTCTTT | CASSQDPGAGGTEAFF
TRBJ2-3 | TRBV4-1 | few | NA | TGCGCCAGCAGCCAACCCACACCAGATACGCAGTATTTT | CASSQPTPDTQYF
TRBJ2-3 | TRBV7-9 | NA | NA | TGTGCCAGCAGCTCGGCACTAGGTCCAGATACGCAGTATTTT | CASSSALGPDTQYF
TRBJ2-1 | TRBV7-8 | many | TRBD2 | TGTGCCAGCAGCTTAGAACTAGCGGGGGGTCTATGCGAGCAGTTCTTC | CASSLELAGGLCEQFF
TRBJ2-5 | TRBV7-2 | NA | NA | TGTGCCAGCAGCTTTAGACTAGTAGAGACCCAGTACTTC | CASSFRLVETQYF
TRBJ1-6 | TRBV7-6 | NA | TRBD1 | TGTGCCAGCAGCCCCGGGACAGATCCTCTCAATTCACCCCTCCACTTT | CASSPGTDPLNSPLHF
TRBJ1-2 | TRBV27 | few | NA | TGTGCCAGCAGTAGGGAACGGGGGGCCGGCTACACCTTC | CASSRERGAGYTF
TRBJ2-1 | TRBV6-2/TRBV6-3 | NA | TRBD2 | TGTGCCAGCAGTTTTGAGGCTAGCGGGGTCGTGTACAATGAGCAGTTCTTC | CASSFEASGVVYNEQFF
TRBJ1-1 | TRBV27 | many | NA | TGTGCCAGCGCCAGCTGGGGGGACACTGAAGCTTTCTTT | CASASWGDTEAFF
TRBJ1-5 | TRBV4-1 | NA | NA | TGTGCCAGCAGCCAAGGCCTTCAGCCCCAGCATTTT | CASSQGLQPQHF
TRBJ1-5 | TRBV12-3/TRBV12-4 | many | NA | TGTGCCAGCAGTACCCAGATTTTTAGCAATCAGCCCCAGCATTTT | CASSTQIFSNQPQHF
TRBJ1-2 | TRBV12-3/TRBV12-4 | NA | NA | TGTGCCAGCAAATCTGGCGCCCGGCTCGGCTACACCTTC | CASKSGARLGYTF
TRBJ1-1 | TRBV4-1 | few | NA | TGCGCCAGCAGCCGACGGGACGGACAAATGAACACTGAAGCTTTCTTT | CASSRRDGQMNTEAFF
TRBJ2-7 | TRBV29-1 | many | TRBD1 | TGCAGCGTCACCCGGACAGGAAAAAATTACGAGCAGTACTTC | CSVTRTGKNYEQYF
TRBJ2-5 | TRBV7-8 | few | NA | TGTGCCAGCAGCTCACAGGGGAGGGCTCAAGAGACCCAGTACTTC | CASSSQGRAQETQYF
TRBJ1-3 | TRBV12-5 | many | NA | TGTGCTAGTGGTTTGGGGCCTGGGGACACCATATATTTT | CASGLGPGDTIYF
TRBJ2-5 | TRBV28 | once | TRBD1 | TGTGCCAGCGTTAAGCCCGGGACAGCCGGGGAGACCCAGTACTTC | CASVKPGTAGETQYF